Listed below are T cell receptor beta chains from one sample, sequenced in a study of cytomegalovirus exposure and HLA in healthy donors. Measured with immunoSEQ multiplex PCR; TCRdb has only the in-frame clones, and not every one. The sample records a few hundred thousand clones, about 90% being singletons. The sequencing input was PBMCs. The receptor source for this set is a girl aged 2 to 9 in good health and CMV-seronegative. Each CDR3 is given with its conserved first and last residue. Fields, in order: J gene, D gene, V gene, CDR3 DNA, CDR3 protein. A D gene is named only where the DNA matches it firmly.

TRBJ1-2 | TRBD1 | TRBV5-1 | TGCGCCAGCAGCTCAGGACAGGCTCCCAACGGCTACACCTTC | CASSSGQAPNGYTF
TRBJ2-7 | . | TRBV2 | TGTGCCAGCAGGGGGGCAACTAGTCTCTACGAGCAGTACTTC | CASRGATSLYEQYF
TRBJ1-1 | TRBD1 | TRBV5-6 | TGTGCCAGCAGCCCCACAGGGACAGGGTCAACTGAAGCTTTCTTT | CASSPTGTGSTEAFF
TRBJ1-2 | TRBD1 | TRBV30 | TGTGCCTGGAGTGAAGGGACAGCTGGAGGATATGGCTACACCTTC | CAWSEGTAGGYGYTF
TRBJ1-3 | TRBD1 | TRBV6-6 | TGTGCCAGCAGAGATCTTAGGGGGCAAAGAAACACCATATATTTT | CASRDLRGQRNTIYF
TRBJ2-2 | . | TRBV30 | TGTGCCTGGAGTGTACGCCAGGCCGGGGAGCTGTTTTTT | CAWSVRQAGELFF
TRBJ1-1 | TRBD1 | TRBV18 | TGTGCCAGCTCACCACGACAGGGTGGGACTGAAGCTTTCTTT | CASSPRQGGTEAFF
TRBJ1-1 | TRBD1 | TRBV18 | TGTGCCAGCTCCCGGGCCGGGACAGTGGACACTGAAGCTTTCTTT | CASSRAGTVDTEAFF
TRBJ2-2 | . | TRBV6-5 | TGTGCCAGCAGTTACTCGGGGGAGGTTTCCACCGGGGAGCTGTTTTTT | CASSYSGEVSTGELFF
TRBJ2-7 | . | TRBV5-4 | TGTGCCAGCAGGTACAGCTGGGCGCTTGAGCAGTACTTC | CASRYSWALEQYF
TRBJ2-7 | TRBD1 | TRBV28 | TGTGCCAGCAGTGTACAGGGGGCAATCGAGCAGTACTTC | CASSVQGAIEQYF
TRBJ1-1 | . | TRBV10-3 | TGTGCCATCAGTCGTCAGGGGAACACTGAAGCTTTCTTT | CAISRQGNTEAFF
TRBJ1-5 | . | TRBV7-9 | TGTTCCAGCAGCCGGACAGTAAATCAGCCCCAGCATTTT | CSSSRTVNQPQHF
TRBJ2-3 | TRBD2 | TRBV7-3 | TGTGCCAGCAGCCCCGGACTAGCGAGTACAGATACGCAGTATTTT | CASSPGLASTDTQYF
TRBJ2-1 | TRBD2 | TRBV27 | TGTGCCATCCAAAGTACTAGCGGGACCTCTTCCTACAATGAGCAGTTCTTC | CAIQSTSGTSSYNEQFF
TRBJ1-5 | TRBD1 | TRBV11-2 | TGTGCCAGCAGCCCCTCTCCGGGACAGGGCAAGATCAGCAATCAGCCCCAGCATTTT | CASSPSPGQGKISNQPQHF